One sample yielded the 13 T cell receptor beta chains listed below, sequenced in a study of blood T cells in healthy people across ages. Primed by a sample-barcoded 5' primer and a J-beta primer mix, a second PCR proceeded for about 6 to 11 cycles. TCRdb recomputed calls from the 5' RACE reads with MiXCR, one row per CDR3 protein. The repertoire consists of 550,000 to 650,000 distinct CDR3 sequences, with about 26% occurring once and the leading ten covering approximately 3.7%. Another study also made use of these data, one on T cells of mothers and their children.

The sample comprised blood. These receptors were taken from a boy younger than 10 in good health.

The rearrangement links TRBV9 to TRBJ2-7; D is perhaps TRBD1 (6 bases). The CDR3 sequence is 15 residues long. Germline V gene lookup returns CDR1 SGDLS and CDR2 YYNGEE. The V and J ends lost 1 base and 0 bases respectively, with 11 bases between them. In DNA form, the CDR3 reads TGTGCCAGCAGCGTATCCTTGGGGGCCTCCTACGAGCAGTACTTC. Residues: CASSVSLGASYEQYF.

The chain is built from TRBV5-1 and TRBJ2-7; D is tentatively TRBD1 or TRBD2 (5 bases each). CDR1 and CDR2 from the germline V gene are SGHRS and YFSETQ. The CDR3 has 13 residues. The V end lost 0 bases, the J end lost 7 bases, and 11 bases lay between the germline ends. The CDR3 DNA follows: TGCGCCAGCAGCTTGGGGGGGAATCGGGAGCAGTACTTC. This encodes CASSLGGNREQYF.

The chain combines TRBV20-1 with TRBJ2-5; TRBD2 agrees at 14 bases. V was pared by 1 base and J by 3 bases, with 1 base of the junction left unmatched. From germline, CDR1 is DFQATT and CDR2 SNEGSKA (reference sequence). The CDR3 is made up of 15 amino acids. For the CDR3, the DNA is TGCAGTGCTAGAGCGGGACTAGCGGGAGAAGAGACCCAGTACTTC. The encoded protein is CSARAGLAGEETQYF.

The V call is TRBV27, the J call TRBJ2-7, with D hard to call. With 2 bases removed from V and 9 bases from J, the gap between germline ends came to 20 bases. The CDR3 runs 15 residues. Germline V gene sequence: CDR1 MNHEY, CDR2 SMNVEV (reference sequence). As DNA, the CDR3 is TGTGCCAGCAGTTTAGACGGGCAAGGGCGGTTCGGGCAGTACTTC. Protein sequence: CASSLDGQGRFGQYF.

This clonotype was recorded a few times. CDR3 residues: CSARDPGRAGYEQYF. CDR3 coding DNA: TGCAGTGCTAGAGATCCAGGCAGGGCGGGCTACGAGCAGTACTTC. The chain joins TRBV20-1 to TRBJ2-7; the D call may be TRBD1 or TRBD2 (5 bases each). CDR3 length: 15 residues. Trimming shortened V by 0 bases and J by 3 bases, and 15 bases separated the two germline ends. CDR1 is DFQATT and CDR2 is SNEGSKA in the germline V gene (reference sequence).

This clonotype was counted between two and nine times. The chain couples TRBV3-1 to TRBJ1-4; D perhaps matches TRBD1 (5 bases). V lost 4 bases and J 8 bases, leaving 11 bases between the germline ends. Germline CDR1 is LGHDT and CDR2 is YNNKEL (reference sequence). This CDR3 spans 13 amino acids. CDR3 in DNA: TGTGCCAGCAGCCCCGGGACGGTGGAAAAACTGTTTTTT. This sequence encodes CASSPGTVEKLFF. The variable domain in full, completed from reference TRBV3-1 and TRBJ1-4, reads DTAVSQTPKYLVTQMGNDKSIKCEQNLGHDTMYWYKQDSKKFLKIMFSYNNKELIINETVPNRFSPKSPDKAHLNLHINSLELGDSAVYFCASSPGTVEKLFFGSGTQLSVL.

This clonotype was seen ten or more times. The chain employs TRBV12-3 or TRBV12-4 and TRBJ2-5, with a possible D match to TRBD1 (6 bases). The J call may be wrong; the DNA end is better matched by TRBJ2-1. This CDR3 is 12 amino acids long. Here the CDR3 reads CASSWGRDEQFF. The CDR3 DNA follows: TGTGCCAGCAGTTGGGGGCGCGATGAGCAGTTCTTC.

The V call is TRBV9, the J call TRBJ2-5, with no clear D. The J call may not be correct, given that the DNA end is closer to TRBJ2-7. From germline, CDR1 is SGDLS and CDR2 YYNGEE. The length of the CDR3 is 13 residues. The CDR3 bases are TGTGCCAGCAGCGTTCATTTAGGTTCCGAGCAGTACTTC. Translated, it gives CASSVHLGSEQYF.

The chain joins TRBV11-2 to TRBJ1-1; unclear D gene. Germline V gene sequence: CDR1 SGHAT, CDR2 FQNNGV. The germline V and J ends were trimmed by 1 base and 6 bases, with 18 bases remaining between them. This CDR3 region has 16 residues. The CDR3 sequence is CASSLVQPISQPEAFF. DNA of the CDR3: TGTGCCAGCAGCTTAGTTCAGCCGATATCTCAACCTGAAGCTTTCTTT.

As regards this clonotype: This CDR3 is missing its conserved last phenylalanine or tryptophan, likely due to a read error. The V and J genes are TRBV3-1 and TRBJ1-4, with a weak D call TRBD1 (5 bases). CDR3 length: 18 residues. Germline V gives CDR1 LGHDT, CDR2 YNNKEL (reference sequence). Between the trimmed V and J ends, which lost 1 base and 8 bases, there was a span of 23 bases. CDR3 DNA: TGTGCCAGCAGCCAAGGGGGATTATGGAGGGGTCGAGGAGAAAAACTGTTTTCT. Translation: CASSQGGLWRGRGEKLFS.

This clonotype was found a few times. This sequence joins TRBV10-3 and TRBJ2-1, with TRBD2 identical over 8 bases. Germline CDR1 reads ENHRY; CDR2 reads SYGVKD. V was pared by 6 bases and J by 5 bases, with 6 bases of the junction left unmatched. The CDR3 length is 14 residues. CDR3 DNA sequence: TGTGCCATCAGCGGAGCGGGAGAGGACAATGAGCAGTTCTTC. Translated: CAISGAGEDNEQFF.

This rearrangement joins TRBV9 to TRBJ2-1, with 13 positions matching TRBD2. TRBJ2-5 matches the DNA end more closely, so the J call is doubtful. This CDR3 region has 15 residues. The germline gives CDR1 SGDLS, CDR2 YYNGEE. CDR3 sequence: CASSAGTSGKETQYF. CDR3 DNA: TGTGCCAGCAGCGCCGGGACTAGCGGGAAAGAGACCCAGTACTTC.

This clonotype was counted a few times. The rearrangement links TRBV12-3 or TRBV12-4 to TRBJ2-5, with no clear D. This CDR3 contains 14 residues. Trimming left V 1 base short and J 1 base short, with 7 bases between. CDR3 DNA sequence: TGTGCCAGCAGTTTAGTTACCAGCCAAGAGACCCAGTACTTC. Its protein is CASSLVTSQETQYF.